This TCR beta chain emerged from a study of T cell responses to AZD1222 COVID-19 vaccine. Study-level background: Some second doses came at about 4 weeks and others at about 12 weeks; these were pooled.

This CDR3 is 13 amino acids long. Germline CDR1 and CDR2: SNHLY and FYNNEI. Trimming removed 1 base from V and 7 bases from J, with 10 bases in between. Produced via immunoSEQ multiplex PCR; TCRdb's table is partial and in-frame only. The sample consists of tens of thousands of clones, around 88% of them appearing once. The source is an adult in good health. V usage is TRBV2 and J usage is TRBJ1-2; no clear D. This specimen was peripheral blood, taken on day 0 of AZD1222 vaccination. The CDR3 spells CASSEVKGGGYTF. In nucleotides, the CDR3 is TGTGCCAGCAGTGAAGTAAAGGGTGGTGGCTACACCTTC.